These 16 T cell receptor beta chains share one sample of origin, sequenced in a study of T-cell memory formation after mild COVID-19. MiXCR was run by TCRdb on the 5' RACE reads, yielding one entry per CDR3 protein. The data show around 340,000 distinct CDR3 sequences, over 10% seen once. Sequencing was performed on PBMCs or a T cell subset sorted from them (not recorded which). The receptors originated from a man younger than 35 who had mild COVID-19 (a few samples of this study predate the infection). Cell type and time point are not known.

This clonotype was seen only a few times. The chain is built from TRBV2 and TRBJ1-3; perhaps TRBD1 as D (6 bases). There are 15 residues in the CDR3. CDR1 and CDR2 (germline): SNHLY, FYNNEI. The germline V and J ends were trimmed by 0 bases and 4 bases, with 10 bases remaining between them. The CDR3 DNA sequence: TGTGCCAGCAGTGAAGCCCAGGGGCGGGGAAACACCATATATTTT. Translated, it gives CASSEAQGRGNTIYF.

In this sample, this clonotype turned up many times. The chain has TRBV24-1 and TRBJ2-5, with D unresolved. Germline CDR1 KGHDR, CDR2 SFDVKD. The V gene lost 4 bases and the J gene lost 5 bases, with 10 bases spanning the gap. CDR3 length: 13 residues. CDR3 sequence reads: CATSDGPRETQYF. The CDR3 nucleotides read TGTGCCACCAGTGACGGCCCCAGGGAGACCCAGTACTTC.

The chain combines TRBV2 with TRBJ1-1; D is possibly TRBD1 (6 bases). CDR3 size: 15 residues. The germline V gene encodes CDR1 SNHLY and CDR2 FYNNEI. Trimming stripped 3 bases from V and 14 bases from J, with 25 bases between. The chain's CDR3 is CASSDLMGYGQSIFF. The DNA for the CDR3 is TGTGCCAGCAGTGACTTAATGGGGTACGGACAGTCAATATTCTTT. Supplemented by reference TRBV2 and TRBJ1-1, the full variable domain reads EPEVTQTPSHQVTQMGQEVILRCVPISNHLYFYWYRQILGQKVEFLVSFYNNEISEKSEIFDDQFSVERPDGSNFTLKIRSTKLEDSAMYFCASSDLMGYGQSIFFGQGTRLTVV.

This clonotype was counted a few times. The chain couples TRBV20-1 to TRBJ2-7; 7 bases agree with TRBD1. J lost 7 bases, V lost 0 bases, and 6 bases had no gene match. Germline V gene lookup returns CDR1 DFQATT and CDR2 SNEGSKA (reference sequence). This CDR3 spans 13 amino acids. CDR3 residues: CSARDLRGHEQYF. Written as DNA, the CDR3 is TGCAGTGCTAGAGATCTAAGGGGGCATGAGCAGTACTTC.

Many counts were recorded for this clonotype. The chain uses TRBV6-5 and TRBJ2-1; D may be TRBD2 (6 bases). With 5 bases removed from V and 6 bases from J, the gap between germline ends came to 11 bases. CDR1 MNHEY and CDR2 SVGAGI come from the germline V gene. The CDR3 runs 13 residues. The CDR3 is CASSHGGINEQFF. CDR3 bases: TGTGCCAGCAGTCACGGGGGAATCAATGAGCAGTTCTTC.

In this sample, this clonotype turned up a few times. J is TRBJ1-6 and V is TRBV7-8; D remains unclear. CDR3 size: 16 residues. Trimming stripped 5 bases from V and 7 bases from J, with 18 bases between. Germline V gene sequence: CDR1 SGHVS, CDR2 FQNEAQ. The CDR3 spells CASSRGSDGMNSPLHF. CDR3 sequence (DNA): TGTGCCAGCAGCCGTGGATCGGACGGAATGAATTCACCCCTCCACTTT.

As to this clonotype: The DNA is omitted, as the CDR3 cannot be located on it reliably, and the CDR3 follows TCRdb's listing. V and J are TRBV5-4 and TRBJ2-1; TRBD2 is taken as the D call from the table, unchecked against the DNA. Germline assignment: CDR1 SGHNT and CDR2 YYREEE (reference sequence). The CDR3 adds up to 14 amino acids, both ends counted. The CDR3: CASSFGPGENEQFF.

This clonotype was found a few times. The chain combines TRBV5-1 with TRBJ1-1, with 7 bases matching TRBD1. CDR1 is SGHRS, CDR2 YFSETQ, per germline. The V segment lost 1 base and the J segment 1 base; nucleotides outside the gene matches: 7. This CDR3 is built from 16 residues. The CDR3 is CASSLSPGGTNTEAFF. CDR3 bases: TGCGCCAGCAGCTTGAGTCCAGGGGGAACGAACACTGAAGCTTTCTTT.

The rearrangement links TRBV5-4 to TRBJ2-2; 7 nucleotides align to TRBD1. The V gene's germline CDR1 is SGHNT and CDR2 YYREEE (reference sequence). This CDR3 contains 16 residues. Trimming took 0 bases from V and 4 from J; bases not matched to a gene: 6. The CDR3 loop reads CASSLEGARSTGELFF. CDR3 sequence (DNA): TGTGCCAGCAGCTTGGAGGGGGCTCGAAGCACCGGGGAGCTGTTTTTT.

A few counts support this clonotype. This chain connects TRBV9 to TRBJ2-5; 8 bases line up with TRBD1. Germline assignment: CDR1 SGDLS and CDR2 YYNGEE. The CDR3 runs 14 residues. Trimming cost V 3 bases and J 6 bases; bases outside gene matches: 7. Written as DNA, the CDR3 is TGTGCCAGCAGCGGGACAGGGAATCCTAAGACCCAGTACTTC. It encodes CASSGTGNPKTQYF.

This clonotype has a single count. V usage is TRBV6-6 and J usage is TRBJ1-6; tentative D call: TRBD1 (5 bases). The ends were cut back, 2 bases at V and 7 bases at J, with 15 bases in the middle. From germline, CDR1 is MNHNY and CDR2 SVGAGI (reference sequence). The CDR3 sequence is 16 residues long. The DNA of the CDR3 is TGTGCCAGCAGTTACGGAAGGGGACGCGCGAATTCACCCCTCCACTTT. This encodes CASSYGRGRANSPLHF.

The sample holds a few counts of this clonotype. Relative to the germline gene, one junction end is altered; a read error may explain this. V usage is TRBV7-7 and J usage is TRBJ2-1, with D perhaps matching TRBD1 or TRBD2 (5 bases each). The CDR3 is 15 amino acids. Germline-derived CDR1 and CDR2 are SSHAT and FNYEAQ (reference sequence). CDR3 residues: CASSLGSGHNNEQFF. Written as DNA, the CDR3 is TGTGCTAGCAGCTTAGGTTCGGGGCATAACAATGAGCAGTTCTTC.

This clonotype was observed many times. CDR3 nucleotides: TGCGCCAGCAGCTTGGCCGGGACAGTTAATCAGCCCCAGCATTTT. Translating gives CASSLAGTVNQPQHF. The chain is built from TRBV5-1 and TRBJ1-5; 7 bases align to TRBD1. Germline loops: CDR1 SGHRS, CDR2 YFSETQ. Trimming at V came to 0 bases and at J to 4 bases, leaving 4 bases not matched to a gene. This CDR3 has 15 amino acids.

The V gene is TRBV13, the J gene TRBJ2-1; a possible D gene is TRBD2 (5 bases). V was shortened by 7 bases and J by 7 bases, with 20 bases between the two germline ends. The germline V gene has CDR1 PRHDT and CDR2 FYEKMQ (reference sequence). The CDR3 covers 15 residues. CDR3 DNA: TGTGCCAGCAAGCTCGGGAAAAATAATTGGAATGAGCAGTTCTTC. It codes for CASKLGKNNWNEQFF.

The DNA for the CDR3 is TGTGCCAGCAGCGTCCTCAGGGAGGGCGACTATGGCTACACCTTC. Amino acid sequence: CASSVLREGDYGYTF. The J gene is TRBJ1-2, the V gene TRBV9; the D gene is possibly TRBD1 (5 bases). V lost 2 bases and J lost 3, with 14 bases in between. The CDR3 length is 15 residues. Germline loops: CDR1 SGDLS, CDR2 YYNGEE. The variable domain in full, completed from reference TRBV9 and TRBJ1-2, reads DSGVTQTPKHLITATGQRVTLRCSPRSGDLSVYWYQQSLDQGLQFLIQYYNGEERAKGNILERFSAQQFPDLHSELNLSSLELGDSALYFCASSVLREGDYGYTFGSGTRLTVV.

The sample holds many counts of this clonotype. This chain links TRBV7-2 with TRBJ2-5; TRBD2 might be the D (7 bases). Germline V gene sequence: CDR1 SGHTA, CDR2 FQGNSA. Trimming removed 2 bases at V and 4 bases at J, with 14 bases between. This CDR3 spans 15 amino acids. Here the CDR3 reads CASSLRLAGAETQYF. Here the CDR3 DNA reads TGTGCCAGCAGCTTACGGCTCGCGGGGGCAGAGACCCAGTACTTC.